Each of the 28 T cell receptor beta chains below was sequenced from the same sample in a study of tumor and adjacent non-tumor tissue in lung cancer. No cell sorting was done before RNA was extracted from the tissue. This non-tumor lung sample came from over 3 cm beyond the tumor edge. TCRbeta libraries were built with three rounds of nested PCR, modified from ARM-PCR. TCRdb called the multiplex PCR reads again in MiXCR, with one record for every CDR3 protein. The sample has about 75,000 distinct CDR3 sequences, 65% to 75% seen once; the top ten hold about 30%. The sequencing sample was made of distant non-tumor lung tissue. These receptors originate from a woman between 50 and 59 years old with non-small cell lung cancer.

In this sample, this clonotype turned up many times. This chain links TRBV6-6 with TRBJ1-1; 10 bases are a match to TRBD1. Germline CDR1 and CDR2: MNHNY and SVGAGI (reference sequence). CDR3 length: 15 residues. The V segment lost 5 bases and the J segment 3 bases; nucleotides outside the gene matches: 6. The CDR3, as DNA: TGTGCCAGCAGTAACCCCGGACAGGGGGACACTGAAGCTTTCTTT. Its protein is CASSNPGQGDTEAFF.

This rearrangement joins TRBV12-3 or TRBV12-4 to TRBJ2-1, with TRBD2 identical over 13 bases. The CDR3 consists of 14 residues. Trimming removed 6 bases from V and 7 bases from J; junction bases left unmatched: 3. The CDR3 here is CASRLTSGRNEQFF. DNA for the CDR3: TGTGCCAGCAGGCTGACTAGCGGGAGGAATGAGCAGTTCTTC.

This clonotype has more than one count but fewer than ten. A single base separates this from a much larger clone, so it may be a read error. The V call is TRBV20-1, the J call TRBJ2-5; a weak D match, TRBD2 (5 bases). CDR3 length: 15 residues. Germline V gene sequence: CDR1 DFQATT, CDR2 SNEGSKA (reference sequence). The CDR3 DNA reads as TGCAGCGCATCGTCCCCCGGGCTAGCCGGAGAGACCCAGAACTTC. Its translation: CSASSPGLAGETQNF.

To note about this clonotype: Likely a read error: the CDR3 ends without its conserved phenylalanine or tryptophan. The chain recombines TRBV29-1 with TRBJ2-1; 9 nucleotides agree with TRBD1. This CDR3 region has 16 residues. CDR1 and CDR2 from the germline V gene are SQVTM and ANQGSEA. The ends lost 0 bases at V and 6 bases at J; junction bases unmatched: 9. CDR3 sequence: CSVEDPLAGQGNEQFL. The DNA for the CDR3 is TGCAGCGTTGAAGATCCCCTCGCGGGACAGGGCAATGAGCAGTTCCTC.

As regards this clonotype: One end of the junction is discordant with germline, which a read error may explain. The V call is TRBV11-2, the J call TRBJ2-3; 12 bases agree with TRBD2. CDR3 length: 16 residues. Germline V CDR1 and CDR2: SGHAT, FQNNGV. CDR3 DNA sequence: TGTGCCTGCAGCTTAAGACTAGCGGGAGTGGGAGATACGCAGTATTTT. This gives the protein CACSLRLAGVGDTQYF.

On this clonotype: A clone one base away is much larger, so this may be a read error. This chain links TRBV20-1 with TRBJ2-1, with 9 bases fitting TRBD2. The germline CDR1 and CDR2 sequences are DFQATT and SNEGSKA (reference sequence). This CDR3 region has 13 residues. The CDR3 bases are TGCAGTGCTACACCGGGACTAGCAAATGAGCAGCTCTTC. Translating gives CSATPGLANEQLF.

The rearrangement links TRBV12-3 or TRBV12-4 to TRBJ2-5, with a possible D match to TRBD2 (6 bases). Trimming left V 8 bases short and J 2 bases short, with 15 bases between. CDR3 size: 14 residues. This CDR3 is CASRGDTNQETQYF. CDR3 bases: TGTGCCAGCCGCGGGGATACCAATCAAGAGACCCAGTACTTC.

This clonotype has just a few counts. The chain has TRBV28 and TRBJ1-2; D unresolved. Germline V lookup: CDR1 MDHEN, CDR2 SYDVKM. This CDR3 has 14 residues. V lost 6 bases to trimming and J lost 1 base, with 12 bases between them. The CDR3 protein is CASRVGSFNYGYTF. CDR3 nucleotides: TGTGCCAGCAGGGTTGGTAGTTTTAACTATGGCTACACCTTC.

For this clonotype: Sequence at one end of the junction differs from germline and may be a read error. The rearrangement joins TRBV6-5 to TRBJ2-1, with 12 bases that match TRBD2. CDR3 length: 15 amino acids. Germline loops: CDR1 MNHEY, CDR2 SVGAGI. The CDR3 DNA reads as TGTGCCAGCAGGTCTAGCGGGAGGGCCTACAATGGGCAGTTCTTC. It specifies CASRSSGRAYNGQFF.

As for this clonotype: The junction departs from the called germline gene at one end, perhaps through a read error. This sequence joins TRBV5-4 and TRBJ2-1; 11 nucleotides line up with TRBD2. Germline assignment: CDR1 SGHNT and CDR2 YYREEE (reference sequence). The length of the CDR3 is 15 residues. The CDR3, as DNA: TGTACCAGCAGGTCGGGACTAGCGGATTACATTGAGCAGTTCTTC. It codes for CTSRSGLADYIEQFF.

As regards this clonotype: The CDR3 ends on some other residue instead of the conserved phenylalanine or tryptophan, so this is likely a read error. V gene TRBV11-1 combines with J gene TRBJ1-3, with D unclear. Germline V lookup: CDR1 SGHAT, CDR2 FQDESV (reference sequence). CDR3 size: 12 residues. DNA of the CDR3: TGTGTCAGCGCTCTCTCTGGAAACACCATATATTCT. Protein: CVSALSGNTIYS.

V gene TRBV7-9 combines with J gene TRBJ2-4; D might be TRBD2 (6 bases). Trimming shortened V by 1 base and J by 9 bases, and 10 bases separated the two germline ends. This CDR3 comprises 13 residues. Germline V lookup: CDR1 SEHNR, CDR2 FQNEAQ (reference sequence). The CDR3 reads CASSLVGAGIQYF. DNA for the CDR3: TGTGCCAGCAGCTTAGTGGGAGCGGGCATTCAGTACTTC.

The table lists this clonotype with a count of one. The gene calls are TRBV5-5 and TRBJ2-2; D is perhaps TRBD1 or TRBD2 (5 bases each). Trimming shortened V by 2 bases and J by 7 bases, and 15 bases separated the two germline ends. The CDR3 runs to 15 residues. Looked up from germline, CDR1 is SGHKS and CDR2 is YYEKEE (reference sequence). CDR3 bases: TGTGCCAGCAGCTTAGAGGGGAGATTAAGCGGGGAGCTGTTTTTT. As protein: CASSLEGRLSGELFF.

This clonotype was observed many times. The rearrangement joins TRBV20-1 to TRBJ1-4; no firm D call. The CDR3 runs 11 residues. CDR1 is DFQATT and CDR2 is SNEGSKA in the germline V gene (reference sequence). V was trimmed by 0 bases and J by 7 bases, leaving 3 bases between them. CDR3 residues: CSARDGEKLFF. The CDR3 DNA sequence: TGCAGTGCTAGAGATGGTGAAAAACTGTTTTTT.

This clonotype was seen more than once but under ten times. V and J are TRBV2 and TRBJ1-6; D possibly corresponds to TRBD1 (5 bases). The CDR3 consists of 14 residues. Germline V gene lookup returns CDR1 SNHLY and CDR2 FYNNEI. V was trimmed by 6 bases and J by 5 bases, leaving 11 bases between them. CDR3 amino acids: CASRTTVNNSPLHF. CDR3 nucleotides: TGTGCCAGCAGGACGACAGTGAATAATTCACCCCTCCACTTT.

Points on this clonotype: An end of the junction does not agree with germline; a read error may underlie this. The chain joins TRBV4-2 to TRBJ1-1; 10 nucleotides line up with TRBD1. CDR3 length: 22 amino acids. CDR1 is LGHNA and CDR2 is YNFKEQ in the germline V gene. In DNA form, the CDR3 reads TGTGCCAGCAGCCAAGATTGGCCGGGACAGGGGTCTACTCGTTATACTTCCACTGAAGCTTCCTTC. This encodes CASSQDWPGQGSTRYTSTEASF.

In regard to this clonotype: No conserved phenylalanine or tryptophan ends this CDR3, so it is likely a read error. The chain couples TRBV6-2 or TRBV6-3 to TRBJ2-7, with D uncertain. This CDR3 contains 12 residues. Germline V CDR1 and CDR2: MNHEY, SVGEGT. CDR3 residues: CTSRHQNYEQYY. CDR3 bases: TGTACCAGCAGGCACCAGAACTACGAGCAGTACTAC.

The rearrangement links TRBV30 to TRBJ1-1, with a possible D match to TRBD1 (5 bases). The CDR3 is made up of 14 amino acids. Germline loops: CDR1 GTSNPN, CDR2 SVGIG (reference sequence). Trimming took off 3 bases at V and 4 bases at J, with 15 bases between the two ends. The CDR3 is CAWRPTGTGTEAFF. CDR3 coding DNA: TGTGCCTGGAGACCTACGGGGACTGGCACTGAAGCTTTCTTT.

This clonotype is a singleton in its sample. One end of the junction does not line up with germline, which may come from a read error. V and J are TRBV20-1 and TRBJ2-5; D is undetermined. Germline CDR1 reads DFQATT; CDR2 reads SNEGSKA (reference sequence). The CDR3 runs 11 residues. The CDR3 bases are TGTAGTGGGTTCCACCAAGAGAGCCAGTACTTC. This translates into CSGFHQESQYF.

This clonotype appeared many times. This sequence joins TRBV6-1 and TRBJ2-7, with 7 bases aligning to TRBD1. This CDR3 region has 14 residues. Looked up from germline, CDR1 is MNHNS and CDR2 is SASEGT. J lost 2 bases, V lost 7 bases, and 8 bases had no gene match. CDR3 sequence (DNA): TGTGCCAGCACCCGGACAGGAGAGACCTACGAGCAGTACTTC. Translated, it gives CASTRTGETYEQYF.

Notes on this clonotype: This may be a read error: a much more frequent sequence differs by one nucleotide. As the CDR3 is not closed by the conserved phenylalanine or tryptophan, this likely results from a read error. V is TRBV20-1 and J is TRBJ2-5; TRBD2 might be the D (6 bases). CDR3 length: 15 amino acids. Germline CDR1 reads DFQATT; CDR2 reads SNEGSKA (reference sequence). V lost 0 bases and J 5 bases, leaving 16 bases between the germline ends. CDR3 residues: CSARDLGGVLETQYS. In nucleotides, the CDR3 is TGCAGTGCTAGAGATCTGGGGGGAGTATTGGAGACCCAGTACTCC.

On this clonotype itself: A much larger clone differs by one base, so this may be a read error. V usage is TRBV6-2 or TRBV6-3 and J usage is TRBJ2-5; D remains unclear. Germline V gene sequence: CDR1 MNHEY, CDR2 SVGEGT. CDR3 length: 14 amino acids. CDR3 residues: CASSYGAVQETQCF. The DNA for the CDR3 is TGTGCCAGCAGTTACGGCGCAGTCCAAGAGACCCAGTGCTTC.

This chain uses TRBV20-1 with TRBJ2-7; 10 bases are a match to TRBD1. The V gene's germline CDR1 is DFQATT and CDR2 SNEGSKA (reference sequence). CDR3 length: 15 residues. V trimming: 7 bases; J trimming: 5 bases; junction bases outside the gene matches: 14. The CDR3 here is CSDVGQGNHSNEQYF. The DNA for the CDR3 is TGCAGTGATGTGGGACAGGGGAATCATAGTAACGAGCAGTACTTC.

A note on this clonotype: With a much larger clone just one base away, this may be a read error. The gene calls are TRBV28 and TRBJ1-6, with D maybe TRBD1 (6 bases). The V gene's germline CDR1 is MDHEN and CDR2 SYDVKM. The CDR3 totals 16 residues. CDR3 amino acids: CASSLRGGARVSLLHF. For the CDR3, the DNA is TGTGCCAGCAGTTTGAGAGGGGGGGCGAGGGTTTCACTCCTCCACTTT.

About this clonotype: This may arise from a read error, as a much more abundant clone is one base away. This chain connects TRBV29-1 to TRBJ2-7; D remains ambiguous. Per the germline V gene, CDR1 is SQVTM and CDR2 is ANQGSEA. Trimming pared 4 bases from V and 5 bases from J, leaving 9 bases between. The CDR3 consists of 11 residues. The CDR3 DNA follows: TGCAGCGTTGCACGGTTCAACGAGCAGTACTTC. Encoded protein: CSVARFNEQYF.

As for this clonotype: This may be a read error: a much more frequent sequence differs by one nucleotide. The chain joins TRBV6-5 to TRBJ1-6; D uncertain. V dropped 5 bases and J dropped 15 bases, with 14 bases sitting between them. CDR3 length: 12 amino acids. Germline values: CDR1 MNHEY, CDR2 SVGAGI. CDR3 region: CASSQIVYDLHF. The DNA for the CDR3 is TGTGCCAGCAGTCAGATAGTGTACGACCTCCACTTT.

This clonotype was detected only once. One junction end does not reproduce the germline sequence, and a read error may be involved. The rearrangement links TRBV5-1 to TRBJ1-1; the D gene is possibly TRBD1 (5 bases). The CDR3 is made up of 16 amino acids. Germline V gene data show CDR1 as SGHRS and CDR2 as YFSETQ. The CDR3 nucleotides read TGCACCAGCAGCATAGGGACCACCCTATTCGAGAGTGAAGTTTTCTTT. Its translation: CTSSIGTTLFESEVFF.

Points on this clonotype: This may be a read error, as it is one base from a much larger clone. Because it lacks the conserved phenylalanine or tryptophan at the end, this CDR3 is likely a read error. In DNA, the CDR3 is TGCGCCAGCAGCCAACAATTGAACACTGAAGCTTTCCTT. Translation gives CASSQQLNTEAFL. V is TRBV4-1 and J is TRBJ1-1; no clear D. The V gene lost 2 bases and the J gene lost 0 bases, with 4 bases spanning the gap. CDR3 length: 13 amino acids. In germline, CDR1 is MGHRA, CDR2 YSYEKL.